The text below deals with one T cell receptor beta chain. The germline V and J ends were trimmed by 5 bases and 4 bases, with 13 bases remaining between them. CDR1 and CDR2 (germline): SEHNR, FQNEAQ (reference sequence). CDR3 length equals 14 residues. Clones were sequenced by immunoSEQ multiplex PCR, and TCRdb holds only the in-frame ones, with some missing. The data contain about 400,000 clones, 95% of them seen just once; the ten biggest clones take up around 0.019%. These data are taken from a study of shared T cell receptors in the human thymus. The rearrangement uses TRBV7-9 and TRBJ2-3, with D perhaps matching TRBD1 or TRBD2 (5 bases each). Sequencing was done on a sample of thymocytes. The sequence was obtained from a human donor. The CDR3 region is CASSRPRDPDTQYF. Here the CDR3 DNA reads TGTGCCAGCAGCCGACCGAGGGACCCAGATACGCAGTATTTT. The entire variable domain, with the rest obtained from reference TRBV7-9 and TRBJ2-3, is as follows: DTGVSQNPRHKITKRGQNVTFRCDPISEHNRLYWYRQTLGQGPEFLTYFQNEAQLEKSRLLSDRFSAERPKGSFSTLEIQRTEQGDSAMYLCASSRPRDPDTQYFGPGTRLTVL.